A single sample gave rise to the 19 T cell receptor beta chains below, sequenced in a study of beta chain features in type 1 diabetes. Sequenced material consisted of expressed TCRB transcripts (all of the isolated RNA was reverse transcribed). Measured with immunoSEQ multiplex PCR; TCRdb has only the in-frame clones, and not every one. The sample yields some 230,000 clones, over 8.5% seen once. Sequenced material: naive CD4+ T cells from blood. The receptors originated from a woman between 18 and 29 years old in good health.

The V call is TRBV6-5, the J call TRBJ2-3; 12 bases agree with TRBD2. This CDR3 contains 14 residues. With 8 bases clipped from V and 7 bases from J, the junction kept 7 bases outside the gene matches. In germline, CDR1 is MNHEY, CDR2 SVGAGI. The CDR3: CASATSGGGNTQYF. CDR3 in DNA: TGTGCCAGCGCGACTAGCGGGGGCGGGAATACGCAGTATTTT.

This clone was counted at least ten times. This rearrangement joins TRBV14 to TRBJ1-2; TRBD1 agrees at 8 bases. V was pared by 7 bases and J by 4 bases, with 5 bases of the junction left unmatched. The CDR3 spans 13 residues. CDR1 and CDR2 (germline): SGHDN, FVKESK. The CDR3 sequence: CASTSTGAYGYTF. In DNA form, the CDR3 reads TGTGCCAGCACCTCGACAGGGGCCTATGGCTACACCTTC.

The chain carries TRBV4-1 and TRBJ2-7; 13 bases align to TRBD2. From germline, CDR1 is MGHRA and CDR2 YSYEKL. This CDR3 contains 16 residues. After removal of 4 bases from V and 4 bases from J, the junction contained 7 bases not matched to a gene. The CDR3 coding sequence is TGCGCCAGCAGCCCAGGGCGGACTAGCGGGAGTTACGAGCAGTACTTC. It yields the protein CASSPGRTSGSYEQYF.

This clone was counted between two and nine times. The chain couples TRBV30 to TRBJ2-5; 7 positions agree with TRBD1. The CDR3 covers 12 residues. Losses at the gene ends were 5 bases for V and 3 bases for J; bases not matched to a gene: 3. Germline-derived CDR1 and CDR2 are GTSNPN and SVGIG (reference sequence). CDR3 nucleotide sequence: TGTGCCTGGGGACAGGTTGAAGAGACCCAGTACTTC. Amino acids: CAWGQVEETQYF.

This clone was counted between two and nine times. The CDR3 region has the DNA TGTGCCAGCAGCGTCTTGGGGCTATTAGATCAGCCCCAGCATTTT. Protein sequence: CASSVLGLLDQPQHF. The V call is TRBV9, the J call TRBJ1-5; TRBD1 is a possible D gene (5 bases). The V end was cut by 2 bases, the J end by 5 bases, with 14 bases between. The CDR3 has 15 amino acids. CDR1 SGDLS and CDR2 YYNGEE come from the germline V gene.

This clone appeared many times. The chain has TRBV7-9 and TRBJ2-6; D might be TRBD1 (5 bases). V was trimmed by 3 bases and J by 0 bases, leaving 12 bases between them. The CDR3 sequence is 17 residues long. Germline values: CDR1 SEHNR, CDR2 FQNEAQ (reference sequence). CDR3 nucleotide sequence: TGTGCCAGCAGCTTTGACAGAATCCCCTCTGGGGCCAACGTCCTGACTTTC. Amino acid sequence: CASSFDRIPSGANVLTF.

J is TRBJ1-4 and V is TRBV5-4; TRBD1 matches at 8 bases. With 0 bases clipped from V and 7 bases from J, the junction kept 5 bases outside the gene matches. The CDR3 has 15 amino acids. Germline loops: CDR1 SGHNT, CDR2 YYREEE (reference sequence). In DNA, the CDR3 is TGTGCCAGCAGCTTGGCGACAGGGGTCCCTGAAAAACTGTTTTTT. Amino acid sequence: CASSLATGVPEKLFF.

In this sample, this clone turned up a few times. V gene TRBV2 combines with J gene TRBJ2-7, with D tentatively TRBD1 (5 bases). Germline loops: CDR1 SNHLY, CDR2 FYNNEI. With 6 bases removed from V and 2 bases from J, the gap between germline ends came to 14 bases. The CDR3 is 14 amino acids. This CDR3 is CASRWQGTPYEQYF. The DNA of the CDR3 is TGTGCCAGCAGGTGGCAGGGTACCCCCTACGAGCAGTACTTC.

The J gene is TRBJ1-4, the V gene TRBV6-6; D is unclear. The germline gives CDR1 MNHNY, CDR2 SVGAGI (reference sequence). Deletions cut 2 bases from V and 8 bases from J, with 15 bases between. The CDR3 has 15 amino acids. The CDR3 reads CASSYVPGLREKLFF. The CDR3, as DNA: TGTGCCAGCAGTTACGTCCCAGGTCTTCGAGAAAAACTGTTTTTT.

This clone was observed a handful of times. The chain carries TRBV10-3 and TRBJ2-3; unclear D gene. From germline, CDR1 is ENHRY and CDR2 SYGVKD. With 5 bases removed from V and 1 base from J, the gap between germline ends came to 10 bases. The CDR3 has 14 amino acids. The CDR3 DNA follows: TGTGCCATCAGTTGGGCCCAAGGCACAGATACGCAGTATTTT. Protein product: CAISWAQGTDTQYF.

This clone was observed a handful of times. CDR3 nucleotide sequence: TGTGCCAGCAGCGCGGGGTTGAAGAACGAGCAGTACTTC. Translated, it gives CASSAGLKNEQYF. The genes are TRBV9 and TRBJ2-7, with D tentatively TRBD2 (5 bases). Germline-derived CDR1 and CDR2 are SGDLS and YYNGEE. The CDR3 is 13 amino acids. Trimming took off 3 bases at V and 5 bases at J, with 12 bases between the two ends.

This clone was counted between two and nine times. The V and J genes are TRBV5-4 and TRBJ1-1; the D is unclear. V was cut by 2 bases and J by 4 bases, with 12 bases left in between. CDR3 size: 14 residues. The germline V gene has CDR1 SGHNT and CDR2 YYREEE (reference sequence). The CDR3 protein is CASSFRGAGTEAFF. DNA of the CDR3: TGTGCCAGCAGCTTTCGAGGTGCTGGCACTGAAGCTTTCTTT. The complete variable domain, with remaining parts taken from reference TRBV5-4 and TRBJ1-1, reads ETGVTQSPTHLIKTRGQQVTLRCSSQSGHNTVSWYQQALGQGPQFIFQYYREEENGRGNFPPRFSGLQFPNYSSELNVNALELDDSALYLCASSFRGAGTEAFFGQGTRLTVV.

This clone turned up a few times. The rearrangement joins TRBV5-5 to TRBJ2-1; D is undetermined. Deletions cut 0 bases from V and 8 bases from J, with 6 bases between. Germline V CDR1 and CDR2: SGHKS, YYEKEE (reference sequence). The CDR3 contains 12 residues. The CDR3: CASSLEADEQFF. Here the CDR3 DNA reads TGTGCCAGCAGCTTGGAAGCCGATGAGCAGTTCTTC.

There are a few counts of this clone. At the DNA level, this CDR3 is encoded by other sequences in the same sample as well. This rearrangement joins TRBV7-9 to TRBJ2-3, with 9 bases that match TRBD2. The V gene end was trimmed by 0 bases and the J gene end by 2 bases; junction bases not matched to a gene: 3. In germline, CDR1 is SEHNR, CDR2 FQNEAQ (reference sequence). This CDR3 region has 16 residues. CDR3 coding DNA: TGTGCCAGCAGCTTAGCGCTAGCGGGGTACACAGATACGCAGTATTTT. It specifies CASSLALAGYTDTQYF. The whole variable domain, remainder taken from reference TRBV7-9 and TRBJ2-3, is DTGVSQNPRHKITKRGQNVTFRCDPISEHNRLYWYRQTLGQGPEFLTYFQNEAQLEKSRLLSDRFSAERPKGSFSTLEIQRTEQGDSAMYLCASSLALAGYTDTQYFGPGTRLTVL.

The chain is built from TRBV9 and TRBJ2-1, with 10 bases that match TRBD2. Looked up from germline, CDR1 is SGDLS and CDR2 is YYNGEE. The CDR3 has 16 amino acids. Germline trimming cut 9 bases from V and 4 bases from J; bases unmatched to any gene: 13. The CDR3 here is CATSRLAGVFYNEQFF. The CDR3 DNA reads as TGTGCCACAAGCCGGCTAGCGGGAGTGTTTTACAATGAGCAGTTCTTC.

This clone was observed a handful of times. J is TRBJ2-3 and V is TRBV7-2; TRBD2 is a possible D gene (5 bases). CDR3 size: 14 residues. V dropped 3 bases and J dropped 0 bases, with 7 bases sitting between them. Germline V gives CDR1 SGHTA, CDR2 FQGNSA. The CDR3 spells CASSFGGSTDTQYF. The CDR3 DNA reads TGTGCCAGCAGCTTCGGCGGGAGCACAGATACGCAGTATTTT.

This clone was recorded once. This chain joins TRBV9 and TRBJ1-2, with no clear D. The germline gives CDR1 SGDLS, CDR2 YYNGEE. This CDR3 comprises 14 residues. Between the trimmed V and J ends, which lost 5 bases and 4 bases, there was a span of 15 bases. The CDR3 nucleotides are TGTGCCAGCAGTGGCCGGGAAGCTCTCTATGGCTACACCTTC. Its protein is CASSGREALYGYTF.

The rearrangement uses TRBV2 and TRBJ2-4; D remains ambiguous. Germline V gene lookup returns CDR1 SNHLY and CDR2 FYNNEI. Trimming removed 9 bases at V and 0 bases at J, with 6 bases between. This CDR3 is built from 12 residues. CDR3: CASRGAKNIQYF. The CDR3 DNA is TGTGCCAGTAGAGGAGCCAAAAACATTCAGTACTTC.

This clone was counted only a few times. The rearrangement links TRBV7-9 to TRBJ1-2; D might be TRBD1 (6 bases). Trimming removed 2 bases at V and 9 bases at J, with 25 bases between. This CDR3 comprises 17 residues. CDR1 is SEHNR and CDR2 is FQNEAQ in the germline V gene (reference sequence). Here the CDR3 DNA reads TGTGCCAGCAGCTTACCCCGGGGGGGCGATAGTTTCAAGCGCTACACCTTC. This encodes CASSLPRGGDSFKRYTF. Filled out from reference TRBV7-9 and TRBJ1-2, the complete variable domain reads DTGVSQNPRHKITKRGQNVTFRCDPISEHNRLYWYRQTLGQGPEFLTYFQNEAQLEKSRLLSDRFSAERPKGSFSTLEIQRTEQGDSAMYLCASSLPRGGDSFKRYTFGSGTRLTVV.